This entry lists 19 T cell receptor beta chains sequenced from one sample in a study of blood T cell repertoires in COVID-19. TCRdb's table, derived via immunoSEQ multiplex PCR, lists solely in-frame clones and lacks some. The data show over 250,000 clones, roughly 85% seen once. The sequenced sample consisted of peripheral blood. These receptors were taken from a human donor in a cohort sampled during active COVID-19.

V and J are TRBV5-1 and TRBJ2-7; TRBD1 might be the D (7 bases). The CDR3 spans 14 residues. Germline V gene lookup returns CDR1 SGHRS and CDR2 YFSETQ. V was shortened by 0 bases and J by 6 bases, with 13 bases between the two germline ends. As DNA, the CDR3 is TGCGCCAGCAGCTTGGAAGGAGGGGGCCGCGAGCAGTACTTC. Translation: CASSLEGGGREQYF.

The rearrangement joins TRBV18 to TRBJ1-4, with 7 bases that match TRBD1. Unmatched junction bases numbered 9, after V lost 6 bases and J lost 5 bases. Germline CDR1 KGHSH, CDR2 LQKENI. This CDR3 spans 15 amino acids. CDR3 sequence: CASSPRGQPNEKLFF. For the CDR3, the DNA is TGTGCCAGCTCGCCTAGGGGACAGCCAAATGAAAAACTGTTTTTT. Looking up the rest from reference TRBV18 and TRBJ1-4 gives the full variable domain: NAGVMQNPRHLVRRRGQEARLRCSPMKGHSHVYWYRQLPEEGLKFMVYLQKENIIDESGMPKERFSAEFPKEGPSILRIQQVVRGDSAAYFCASSPRGQPNEKLFFGSGTQLSVL.

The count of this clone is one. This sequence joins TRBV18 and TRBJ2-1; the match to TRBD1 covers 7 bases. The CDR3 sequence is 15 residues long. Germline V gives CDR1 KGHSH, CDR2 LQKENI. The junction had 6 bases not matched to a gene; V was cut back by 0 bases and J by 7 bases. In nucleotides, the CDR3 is TGTGCCAGCTCACCACCGACAGGGTTTGATAATGAGCAGTTCTTC. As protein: CASSPPTGFDNEQFF.

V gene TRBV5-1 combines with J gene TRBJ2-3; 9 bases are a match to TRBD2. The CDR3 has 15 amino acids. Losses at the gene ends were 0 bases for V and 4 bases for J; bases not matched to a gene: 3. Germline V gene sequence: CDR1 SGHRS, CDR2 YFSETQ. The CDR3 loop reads CASSLVAGVADTQYF. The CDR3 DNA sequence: TGCGCCAGCAGCTTGGTAGCGGGAGTAGCAGATACGCAGTATTTT.

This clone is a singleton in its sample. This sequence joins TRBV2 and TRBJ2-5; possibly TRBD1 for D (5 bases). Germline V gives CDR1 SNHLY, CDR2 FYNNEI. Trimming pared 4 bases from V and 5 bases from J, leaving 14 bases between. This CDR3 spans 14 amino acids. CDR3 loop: CASSGQGTKETQYF. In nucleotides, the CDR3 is TGTGCCAGCAGTGGCCAGGGTACCAAGGAGACCCAGTACTTC.

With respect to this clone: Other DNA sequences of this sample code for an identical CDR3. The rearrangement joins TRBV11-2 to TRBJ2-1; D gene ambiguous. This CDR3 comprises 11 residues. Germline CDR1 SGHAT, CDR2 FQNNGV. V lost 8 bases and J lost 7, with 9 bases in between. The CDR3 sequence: CASSFGNEQFF. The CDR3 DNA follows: TGTGCCAGCTCATTCGGGAATGAGCAGTTCTTC.

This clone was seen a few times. CDR3 coding DNA: TGTGCCAGCAGCTTGTCCAGCGGGAGGACTACAGATACGCAGTATTTT. Amino acids: CASSLSSGRTTDTQYF. The chain is built from TRBV11-3 and TRBJ2-3, with 9 bases identical to TRBD2. CDR3 length: 16 amino acids. Germline CDR1 is SGHNT and CDR2 is YENEEA. V was pared by 3 bases and J by 3 bases, with 7 bases of the junction left unmatched.

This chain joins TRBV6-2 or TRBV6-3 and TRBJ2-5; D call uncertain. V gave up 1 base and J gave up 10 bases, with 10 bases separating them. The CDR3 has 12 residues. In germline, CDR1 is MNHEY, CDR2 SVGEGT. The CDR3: CASSYWMRSQYF. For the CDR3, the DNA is TGTGCCAGCAGTTACTGGATGCGGAGCCAGTACTTC.

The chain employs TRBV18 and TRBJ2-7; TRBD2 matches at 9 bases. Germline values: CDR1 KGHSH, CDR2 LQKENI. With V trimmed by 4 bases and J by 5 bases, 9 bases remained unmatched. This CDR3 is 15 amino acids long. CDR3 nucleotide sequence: TGTGCCAGCTCACAGGGCGGGAGGGCCCTTAACGAGCAGTACTTC. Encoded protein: CASSQGGRALNEQYF.

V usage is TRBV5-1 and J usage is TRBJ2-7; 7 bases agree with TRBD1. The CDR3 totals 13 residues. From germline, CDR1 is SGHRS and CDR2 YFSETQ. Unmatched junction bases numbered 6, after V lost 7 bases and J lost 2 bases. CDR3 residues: CASARDSTYEQYF. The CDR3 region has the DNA TGCGCCAGCGCCCGGGACAGCACCTACGAGCAGTACTTC.

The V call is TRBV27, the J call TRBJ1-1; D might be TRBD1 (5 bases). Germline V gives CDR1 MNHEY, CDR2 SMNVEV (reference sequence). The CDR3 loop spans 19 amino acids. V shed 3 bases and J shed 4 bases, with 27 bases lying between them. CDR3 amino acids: CASSLWGPGGRLVGTEAFF. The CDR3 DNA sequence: TGTGCCAGCAGTTTGTGGGGCCCGGGGGGTCGGTTAGTGGGCACTGAAGCTTTCTTT.

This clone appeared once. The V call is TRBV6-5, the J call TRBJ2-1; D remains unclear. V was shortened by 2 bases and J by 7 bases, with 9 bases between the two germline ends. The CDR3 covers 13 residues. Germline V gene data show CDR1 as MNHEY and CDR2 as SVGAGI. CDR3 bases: TGTGCCAGCAGTTACGGCTTCTTTAATGAGCAGTTCTTC. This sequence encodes CASSYGFFNEQFF.

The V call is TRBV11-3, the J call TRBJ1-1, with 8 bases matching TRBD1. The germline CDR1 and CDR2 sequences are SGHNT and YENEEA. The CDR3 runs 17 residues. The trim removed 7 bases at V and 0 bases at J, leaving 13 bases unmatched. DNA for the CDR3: TGTGCCAGCAACCCGACAGGGGAACCCGCAATGAACACTGAAGCTTTCTTT. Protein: CASNPTGEPAMNTEAFF.

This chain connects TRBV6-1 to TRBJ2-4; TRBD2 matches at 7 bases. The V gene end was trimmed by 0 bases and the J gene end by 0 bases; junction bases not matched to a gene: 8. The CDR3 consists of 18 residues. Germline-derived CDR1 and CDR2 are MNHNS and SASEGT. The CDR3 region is CASSEALRGDLAKNIQYF. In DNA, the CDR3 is TGTGCCAGCAGTGAAGCGCTTCGGGGGGACCTAGCCAAAAACATTCAGTACTTC.

The CDR3 sequence is CSVGGGVTGGQNTGELFF. The CDR3 DNA is TGCAGCGTAGGTGGAGGGGTGACAGGGGGCCAGAACACCGGGGAGCTGTTTTTT. The chain employs TRBV29-1 and TRBJ2-2; the match to TRBD1 covers 10 bases. J gave up 1 base and V 6 bases, and 14 bases lay outside the gene matches. CDR1 and CDR2 (germline): SQVTM, ANQGSEA. This CDR3 is 18 amino acids long.

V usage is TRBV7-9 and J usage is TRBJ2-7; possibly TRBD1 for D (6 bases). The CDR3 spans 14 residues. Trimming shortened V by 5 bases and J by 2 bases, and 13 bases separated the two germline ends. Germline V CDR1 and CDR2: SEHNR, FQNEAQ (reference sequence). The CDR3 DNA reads TGTGCCAGCAGCCGCGTAGGGGGTACCTACGAGCAGTACTTC. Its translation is CASSRVGGTYEQYF.

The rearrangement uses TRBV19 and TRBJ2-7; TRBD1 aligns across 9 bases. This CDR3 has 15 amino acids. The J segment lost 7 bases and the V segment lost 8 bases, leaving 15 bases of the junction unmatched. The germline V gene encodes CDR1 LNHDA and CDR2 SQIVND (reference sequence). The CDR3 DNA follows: TGTGCCAGTTCCAATCTAGGGACAGGGAGCCGGGAGCAGTACTTC. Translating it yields CASSNLGTGSREQYF.

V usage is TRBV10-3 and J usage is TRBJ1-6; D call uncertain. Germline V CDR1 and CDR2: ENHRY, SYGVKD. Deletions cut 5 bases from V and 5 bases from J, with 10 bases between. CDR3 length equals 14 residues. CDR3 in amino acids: CAISTATNNSPLHF. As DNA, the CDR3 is TGTGCCATCAGTACAGCCACCAATAATTCACCCCTCCACTTT.

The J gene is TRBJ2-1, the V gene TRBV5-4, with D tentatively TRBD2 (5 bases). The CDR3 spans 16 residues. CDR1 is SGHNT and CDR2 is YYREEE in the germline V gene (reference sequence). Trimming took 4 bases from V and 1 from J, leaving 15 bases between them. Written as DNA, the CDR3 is TGTGCCAGCAGCCGGGGTGGCCGAGGGTCCTACAATGAGCAGTTCTTC. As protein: CASSRGGRGSYNEQFF.